The sample holds one count of the clone carrying this T cell receptor beta chain. Its specificity is not known. This specimen belongs to a study of T cell responses to AZD1222 COVID-19 vaccine. Study at large: Pooled in the analysis were second doses at about 4 or about 12 weeks. Study outcomes and limitations: Females outnumbered males among donors, who were mostly white British; clonal diversity was possibly underestimated. Sampling that yielded the repertoires occurred only after the peak T cell response.

The table came from immunoSEQ multiplex PCR; TCRdb's copy has only in-frame clones and leaves some out. The sample holds 100,000 to 150,000 clones, 89% seen once. J gave up 0 bases and V 4 bases, and 5 bases lay outside the gene matches. Germline loops: CDR1 SGHDT, CDR2 YYEEEE. This CDR3 comprises 15 residues. The gene calls are TRBV5-6 and TRBJ1-2, with 8 bases lining up with TRBD1. The source material was peripheral blood, sampled on day 0 of AZD1222 vaccination. The clonotype comes from an adult in good health. The CDR3 coding sequence is TGTGCCAGCAGCGCCCCGGACAGGGCTAACTATGGCTACACCTTC. Translation gives CASSAPDRANYGYTF.